A single TCR beta chain is shown here with its context. The target antigen is unknown. This record comes from a study of T cell repertoires in cytomegalovirus infection. Turning to the study itself: Epitope selection comprised recently identified HLA-C-restricted CMV epitopes and well-studied HLA-B-restricted CMV epitopes. Indicated by public TCR beta signatures were CMV infection and matching HLA type.

V lost 6 bases and J 3 bases, leaving 16 bases between the germline ends. Germline assignment: CDR1 SGHTS and CDR2 YDEGEE. This CDR3 has 14 residues. A single record per CDR3 protein comes from TCRdb applying MiXCR to the reads. This table holds roughly 990,000 distinct CDR3 sequences, roughly 30% found once. The gene calls are TRBV5-8 and TRBJ2-7; the D gene is possibly TRBD1 (6 bases). The TCR sequence derives from a human donor in good health (CMV status not recorded). Some clones in this sample may be carry-over from other donors' samples. The sequenced sample was cultured CD8+ T cells from PBMCs, obtained from culture after CMV antigen stimulation. The CDR3 nucleotides are TGTGCCAGCACTGCTTGGGACACGGGCTACGAGCAGTACTTC. Translated, it gives CASTAWDTGYEQYF. The full variable domain, completed using reference TRBV5-8 and TRBJ2-7, is EAGVTQSPTHLIKTRGQQATLRCSPISGHTSVYWYQQALGLGLQFLLWYDEGEERNRGNFPPRFSGRQFPNYSSELNVNALELEDSALYLCASTAWDTGYEQYFGPGTRLTVT.